Below, one T cell receptor beta chain is given with its context. Its antigen is undetermined. This sample was taken from a study of T cell repertoires in cytomegalovirus infection. TCRdb ran MiXCR on the reads and lists one entry per CDR3 protein. Found here are about 830,000 distinct CDR3 sequences, less than 35% of them singletons; the top ten hold roughly 12%. Study outcomes and limitations: Dominant in the ex vivo response were TCR beta clonotypes restricted by HLA-C and specific for CMV.

This TCR was recovered from a human donor in good health (CMV status not recorded). Some clones in this sample may be carry-over from other donors' samples. Material: cultured CD8+ T cells from PBMCs, obtained from culture after CMV antigen stimulation.

The CDR3 region has the DNA TGTGCCAGTAGTATAGAGGGCGGAGGCACAGATACGCAGTATTTT. Its translation: CASSIEGGGTDTQYF. V gene TRBV19 combines with J gene TRBJ2-3; no firm D call. Germline loops: CDR1 LNHDA, CDR2 SQIVND (reference sequence). CDR3 length: 15 amino acids. V was trimmed by 0 bases and J by 1 base, leaving 8 bases between them. The full variable domain, completed using reference TRBV19 and TRBJ2-3, is DGGITQSPKYLFRKEGQNVTLSCEQNLNHDAMYWYRQDPGQGLRLIYYSQIVNDFQKGDIAEGYSVSREKKESFPLTVTSAQKNPTAFYLCASSIEGGGTDTQYFGPGTRLTVL.